This T cell receptor beta chain emerged from a study of shared clonotypes between healthy human individuals. Study background: A few men and a couple of women, aged 18 to 49, were donors. Study results and caveats: The authors sampled blood alone, and tissue repertoires likely differ.

Subsets obtained from CD4+ cells comprised CD45RA+ naive and CD45RA-negative memory cells. From germline, CDR1 is KGHSH and CDR2 LQKENI. V was trimmed by 3 bases and J by 4 bases, leaving 6 bases between them. This CDR3 is built from 13 residues. Turning to this clone: No antigen is known for it.

The repertoire was sequenced with immunoSEQ multiplex PCR; TCRdb's copy has only in-frame clones and lacks some. This sample has about 1.5 million clones, with more than 95% found just once. This TCR was recovered from a man younger than 45 in good health. The sample was naive CD4+ T cells sorted from blood. As to subset: CD45RA+ positively selected. The chain couples TRBV18 to TRBJ2-2, with no clear D. The CDR3 sequence is CASSPLSTGELFF. The DNA of the CDR3 is TGTGCCAGCTCACCCTTATCCACCGGGGAGCTGTTTTTT.